This T cell receptor beta chain stems from a study of technical replicates of blood from a handful of donors. Trimming cost V 3 bases and J 2 bases; bases outside gene matches: 4. CDR1 is MDHEN and CDR2 is SYDVKM in the germline V gene. CDR3 length: 15 amino acids. Profiling relied on immunoSEQ multiplex PCR, and the TCRdb table lists in-frame clones only, not all of them. The sample holds 75,000 to 95,000 clones, approximately 95% seen once. The specimen was T cells isolated from PBMCs. The receptor's source is a human donor in good health. This chain uses TRBV28 with TRBJ2-3, with 8 bases aligning to TRBD1. CDR3 bases: TGTGCCAGCAGTTTTGGGACAGGACCCACAGATACGCAGTATTTT. It encodes CASSFGTGPTDTQYF.